A selection of T cell receptor beta chains follows, all from one sample in a study of T cells expressing NK-cell markers. TCRdb re-called the 5' RACE reads and shows each CDR3 protein once, DNA omitted. This table lists about 260,000 distinct CDR3 sequences. Sample: blood T cells: a sorted CD56 or NKG2C T cell subset, CD4+ or CD8+ T cells, or bulk PBMC T cells (not recorded which). The receptors come from a man younger than 35 in good health. Each CDR3 is given with its conserved first and last residue. The order of the fields is V gene, J gene, CDR3 protein.

v_gene: TRBV6-1
j_gene: TRBJ1-5
CDR3aa: CASSDRIRNQPQHF

v_gene: TRBV7-2
j_gene: TRBJ2-7
CDR3aa: CASSFGPRYEQYF

v_gene: TRBV7-6
j_gene: TRBJ2-2
CDR3aa: CASSGQGARAGELFF

v_gene: TRBV29-1
j_gene: TRBJ2-7
CDR3aa: CSVGEGQGGSEQYF

v_gene: TRBV12-3/TRBV12-4
j_gene: TRBJ2-7
CDR3aa: CASSPGGQGYEQYF

v_gene: TRBV9
j_gene: TRBJ1-5
CDR3aa: CASSVDTGGDQPQHF

v_gene: TRBV6-2/TRBV6-3
j_gene: TRBJ2-1
CDR3aa: CASSYSRDTEFF

v_gene: TRBV12-3/TRBV12-4
j_gene: TRBJ1-1
CDR3aa: CASTLDRGAFF

v_gene: TRBV28
j_gene: TRBJ2-7
CDR3aa: CASSQGRYSYEQYF

v_gene: TRBV9
j_gene: TRBJ2-3
CDR3aa: CASSAGGRTDTQYF